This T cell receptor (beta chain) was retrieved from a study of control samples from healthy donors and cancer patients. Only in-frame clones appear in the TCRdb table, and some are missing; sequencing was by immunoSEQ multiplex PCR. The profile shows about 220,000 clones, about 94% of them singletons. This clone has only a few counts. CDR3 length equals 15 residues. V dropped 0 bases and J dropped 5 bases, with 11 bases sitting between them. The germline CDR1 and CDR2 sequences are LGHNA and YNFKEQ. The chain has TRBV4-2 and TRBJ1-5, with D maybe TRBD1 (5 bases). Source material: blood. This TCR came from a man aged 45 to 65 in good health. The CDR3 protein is CASSQDQSRDQPQHF. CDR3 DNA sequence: TGTGCCAGCAGCCAAGATCAAAGCAGGGATCAGCCCCAGCATTTT.